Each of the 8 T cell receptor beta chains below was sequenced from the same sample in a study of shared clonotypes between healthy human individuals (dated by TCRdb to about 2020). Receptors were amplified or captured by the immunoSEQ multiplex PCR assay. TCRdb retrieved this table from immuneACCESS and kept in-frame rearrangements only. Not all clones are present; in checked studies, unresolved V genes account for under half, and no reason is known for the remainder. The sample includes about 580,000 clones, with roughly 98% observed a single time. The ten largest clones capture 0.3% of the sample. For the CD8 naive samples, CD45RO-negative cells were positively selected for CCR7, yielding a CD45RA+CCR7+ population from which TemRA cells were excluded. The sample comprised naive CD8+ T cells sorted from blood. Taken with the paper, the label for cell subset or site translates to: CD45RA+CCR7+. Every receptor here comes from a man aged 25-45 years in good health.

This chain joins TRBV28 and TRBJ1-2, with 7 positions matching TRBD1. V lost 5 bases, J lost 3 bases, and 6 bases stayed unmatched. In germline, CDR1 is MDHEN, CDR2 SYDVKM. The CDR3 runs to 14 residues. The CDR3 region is CASSSLGTDYGYTF. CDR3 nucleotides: TGTGCCAGCAGTAGCTTAGGGACAGACTATGGCTACACCTTC.

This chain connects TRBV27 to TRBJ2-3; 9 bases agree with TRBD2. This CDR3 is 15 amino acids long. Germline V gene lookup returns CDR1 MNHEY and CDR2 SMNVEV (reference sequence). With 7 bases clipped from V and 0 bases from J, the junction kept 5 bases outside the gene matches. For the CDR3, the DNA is TGTGCCAGCACCACCGGGACTAGCAGCACAGATACGCAGTATTTT. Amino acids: CASTTGTSSTDTQYF.

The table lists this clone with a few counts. CDR3 in amino acids: CASRVDRVQPQHF. The CDR3 DNA follows: TGTGCCAGCAGAGTCGATAGGGTTCAGCCCCAGCATTTT. The V and J genes are TRBV2 and TRBJ1-5; unclear D gene. The CDR3 spans 13 residues. CDR1 and CDR2 from the germline V gene are SNHLY and FYNNEI. The ends were cut back, 6 bases at V and 6 bases at J, with 12 bases in the middle.

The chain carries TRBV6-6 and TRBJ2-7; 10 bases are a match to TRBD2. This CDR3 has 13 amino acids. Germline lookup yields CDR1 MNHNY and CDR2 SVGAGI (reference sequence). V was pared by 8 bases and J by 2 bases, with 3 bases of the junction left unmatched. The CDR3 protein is CASGLAGAYEQYF. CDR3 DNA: TGTGCCAGCGGCCTAGCGGGAGCCTACGAGCAGTACTTC.

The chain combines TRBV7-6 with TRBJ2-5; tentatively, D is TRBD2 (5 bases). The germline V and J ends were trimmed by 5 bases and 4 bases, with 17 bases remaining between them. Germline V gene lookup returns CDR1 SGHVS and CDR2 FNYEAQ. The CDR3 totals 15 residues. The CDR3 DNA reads TGTGCCAGCAGCAGTAGGGCAGGAGAGGGAGAGACCCAGTACTTC. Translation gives CASSSRAGEGETQYF.

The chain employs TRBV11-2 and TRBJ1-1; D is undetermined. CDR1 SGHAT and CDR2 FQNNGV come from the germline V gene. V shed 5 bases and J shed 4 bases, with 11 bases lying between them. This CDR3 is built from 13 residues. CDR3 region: CASSLSRSTEAFF. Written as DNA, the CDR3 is TGTGCCAGCAGCCTCAGTAGAAGCACTGAAGCTTTCTTT.

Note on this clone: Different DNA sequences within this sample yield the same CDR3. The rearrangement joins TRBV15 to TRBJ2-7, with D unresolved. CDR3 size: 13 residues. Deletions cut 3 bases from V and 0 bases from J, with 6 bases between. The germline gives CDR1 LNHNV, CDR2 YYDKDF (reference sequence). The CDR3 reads CATSRTDSYEQYF. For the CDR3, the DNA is TGTGCCACCAGCAGGACCGACTCCTACGAGCAGTACTTC.

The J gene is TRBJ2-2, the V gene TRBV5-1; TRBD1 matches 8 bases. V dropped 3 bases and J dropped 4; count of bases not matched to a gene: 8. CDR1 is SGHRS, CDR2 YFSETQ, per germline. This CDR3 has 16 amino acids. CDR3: CASSWPPTGGTGELFF. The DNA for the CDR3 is TGCGCCAGCAGCTGGCCCCCTACAGGGGGCACCGGGGAGCTGTTTTTT.